Listed here are 20 T cell receptor beta chains from one sample, sequenced in a study of CD8+CD57+ T cells in acquired aplastic anemia. Genomic DNA constituted the template upon which TCR beta VDJ and CDR3 profiling was performed. MiXCR, applied by TCRdb to the reads, yields one record per CDR3 protein. The sample contains approximately 220,000 distinct CDR3 sequences, approximately 50% of which appear only once. For sequencing, patients were chosen who had shown expansion of CD8+CD57+ cells by flow cytometry. Source material: sorted CD4+, CD8+, or CD8+CD57+ T cells (not recorded which) from PBMCs. These receptors were collected from a human donor with aplastic anemia.

The chain links TRBV9 to TRBJ1-1; D is unresolved. This CDR3 spans 13 amino acids. V lost 4 bases to trimming and J lost 8 bases, with 15 bases between them. Germline lookup yields CDR1 SGDLS and CDR2 YYNGEE. The CDR3 loop is CASSPGVMVEAFF. The CDR3 DNA is TGTGCCAGCAGCCCGGGAGTCATGGTGGAAGCTTTCTTT.

Concerning this clonotype: A read error may be the cause here, since a much bigger clone is one base away. The DNA for the CDR3 is TGCAGTGCTAGAGATTATTTGGGGGAGGGGAACACTGAAGTTTTCTTT. Its protein product is CSARDYLGEGNTEVFF. The chain combines TRBV20-1 with TRBJ1-1; TRBD1 might be the D (5 bases). From germline, CDR1 is DFQATT and CDR2 SNEGSKA (reference sequence). The CDR3 covers 16 residues.

At least ten counts were recorded for this clonotype. This chain joins TRBV14 and TRBJ1-1; unclear D gene. Trimming left V 5 bases short and J 0 bases short, with 13 bases between. The CDR3 contains 15 residues. CDR1 and CDR2 from the germline V gene are SGHDN and FVKESK. CDR3 in amino acids: CASSKNPGVNTEAFF. The CDR3, as DNA: TGTGCCAGCAGCAAGAACCCTGGAGTGAACACTGAAGCTTTCTTT.

The chain has TRBV7-9 and TRBJ1-2; TRBD1 matches 8 bases. Germline loops: CDR1 SEHNR, CDR2 FQNEAQ (reference sequence). CDR3 length: 14 residues. Losses at the gene ends were 5 bases for V and 6 bases for J; bases not matched to a gene: 8. CDR3: CASSHTGGVNGYTF. The CDR3 DNA reads as TGTGCCAGCAGCCATACAGGGGGGGTAAATGGCTACACCTTC.

On this clonotype itself: A much larger clone differs from this one at a single base, so this may be a read error. This chain links TRBV9 with TRBJ1-2, with D tentatively TRBD1 (5 bases). The ends were cut back, 0 bases at V and 3 bases at J, with 12 bases in the middle. CDR3 size: 15 residues. From germline, CDR1 is SGDLS and CDR2 YYNGEE. Here the CDR3 DNA reads TGTGCCAGCAGCGTAGGGGACGACAGTCACTATGGCTACACCTTC. Residues: CASSVGDDSHYGYTF.

The V and J genes are TRBV14 and TRBJ2-7, with 12 positions matching TRBD1. The CDR3 runs to 19 residues. V gave up 4 bases and J gave up 1 base; unmatched junction bases: 14. Germline CDR1 is SGHDN and CDR2 is FVKESK. CDR3 in amino acids: CASSPGTGGFWFKSYEQYF. In DNA, the CDR3 is TGTGCCAGCAGCCCAGGGACAGGGGGCTTTTGGTTTAAGTCCTACGAGCAGTACTTC.

There are a few counts of this clonotype. This could be a read error, since a much larger clone is one nucleotide away. The V gene is TRBV9, the J gene TRBJ2-7; 9 positions match TRBD1. J lost 7 bases, V lost 4 bases, and 6 bases had no gene match. Germline V lookup: CDR1 SGDLS, CDR2 YYNGEE. This CDR3 comprises 13 residues. The CDR3 is CASSPRDRDEQYF. The DNA for the CDR3 is TGTGCCAGCAGCCCTCGGGACAGGGATGAGCAGTACTTC.

The chain couples TRBV6-5 to TRBJ2-7; 8 positions match TRBD2. With 6 bases clipped from V and 1 base from J, the junction kept 5 bases outside the gene matches. The CDR3 consists of 14 residues. Looked up from germline, CDR1 is MNHEY and CDR2 is SVGAGI. The CDR3 here is CASRTTSGSYEQYF. CDR3 coding DNA: TGTGCCAGCAGGACCACTAGCGGATCCTACGAGCAGTACTTC.

This clonotype was counted many times. This sequence joins TRBV11-2 and TRBJ2-3; tentative D call: TRBD1 (6 bases). The CDR3 contains 13 residues. The germline gives CDR1 SGHAT, CDR2 FQNNGV. Trimming shortened V by 2 bases and J by 4 bases, and 7 bases separated the two germline ends. The CDR3 here is CASSLRQADTQYF. The CDR3 nucleotides are TGTGCCAGCAGCTTAAGACAGGCAGATACGCAGTATTTT.

This clonotype was counted ten times or more. The J gene is TRBJ2-7, the V gene TRBV5-1; 8 bases align to TRBD2. The CDR3 totals 16 residues. Germline assignment: CDR1 SGHRS and CDR2 YFSETQ. Trimming took 0 bases from V and 2 from J; bases not matched to a gene: 7. CDR3 region: CASSLDLSGGTYEQYF. CDR3 nucleotide sequence: TGCGCCAGCAGCTTGGACCTGTCGGGAGGGACCTACGAGCAGTACTTC.

The chain combines TRBV10-2 with TRBJ2-3; TRBD2 agrees at 10 bases. V trimming: 0 bases; J trimming: 1 base; junction bases outside the gene matches: 10. The CDR3 is made up of 19 amino acids. Germline lookup yields CDR1 WSHSY and CDR2 SAAADI. The CDR3 sequence: CASSESWLAGEGGTDTQYF. CDR3 sequence (DNA): TGCGCCAGCAGTGAGTCGTGGCTAGCGGGAGAGGGGGGCACAGATACGCAGTATTTT.

The J gene is TRBJ1-5, the V gene TRBV2; TRBD1 aligns across 9 bases. CDR1 is SNHLY, CDR2 FYNNEI, per germline. Trimming removed 7 bases from V and 2 bases from J; junction bases left unmatched: 6. The CDR3 loop spans 15 amino acids. The CDR3 sequence: CASNGQGSGNQPQHF. The CDR3 coding sequence is TGTGCCAGCAATGGACAGGGGTCTGGCAATCAGCCCCAGCATTTT. The complete variable domain, with remaining parts taken from reference TRBV2 and TRBJ1-5, reads EPEVTQTPSHQVTQMGQEVILRCVPISNHLYFYWYRQILGQKVEFLVSFYNNEISEKSEIFDDQFSVERPDGSNFTLKIRSTKLEDSAMYFCASNGQGSGNQPQHFGDGTRLSIL.

This clonotype was detected many times. The rearrangement joins TRBV2 to TRBJ2-3; a possible D gene is TRBD2 (5 bases). CDR3 size: 15 residues. Germline assignment: CDR1 SNHLY and CDR2 FYNNEI. V was trimmed by 1 base and J by 1 base, leaving 9 bases between them. The CDR3 loop is CASSEGSERTDTQYF. The CDR3 nucleotides read TGTGCCAGCAGTGAAGGTAGCGAGCGCACAGATACGCAGTATTTT.

This clonotype has ten or more counts. The CDR3 sequence is CASSLGTEAYEQYF. DNA of the CDR3: TGTGCCAGCAGTCTTGGGACAGAAGCCTACGAGCAGTACTTC. V and J are TRBV25-1 and TRBJ2-7; 7 bases match TRBD1. Per germline, CDR1 MGHDK and CDR2 SYGVNS. The CDR3 contains 14 residues. V shed 5 bases, J shed 2 bases, and the junction held 6 bases outside the gene matches.

This chain uses TRBV28 with TRBJ2-7; 7 bases fit TRBD1. The CDR3 spans 13 residues. The germline gives CDR1 MDHEN, CDR2 SYDVKM. The ends lost 3 bases at V and 4 bases at J; junction bases unmatched: 3. The CDR3 spells CASSLTGKYEQYF. In DNA, the CDR3 is TGTGCCAGCAGTTTGACAGGGAAGTACGAGCAGTACTTC.

The table lists this clonotype with many counts. V gene TRBV2 combines with J gene TRBJ1-1; D not certain. Germline CDR1 reads SNHLY; CDR2 reads FYNNEI. V was pared by 10 bases and J by 11 bases, with 17 bases between. The CDR3 totals 11 residues. DNA of the CDR3: TGTGCCATACACTACTCGATGACGGCTTTCTTT. Its translation is CAIHYSMTAFF.

The V and J genes are TRBV27 and TRBJ1-2, with D possibly TRBD1 on 5 matching bases. Germline V gene lookup returns CDR1 MNHEY and CDR2 SMNVEV (reference sequence). The CDR3 has 14 amino acids. The V end lost 6 bases, the J end lost 8 bases, and 19 bases lay between the germline ends. CDR3 region: CASSRDRSFGGYTF. For the CDR3, the DNA is TGTGCCAGCAGCAGGGACCGATCCTTTGGGGGCTACACCTTC.

The sample holds a few counts of this clonotype. This chain joins TRBV18 and TRBJ2-1, with 8 nucleotides matching TRBD1. From germline, CDR1 is KGHSH and CDR2 LQKENI. V was pared by 8 bases and J by 9 bases, with 6 bases of the junction left unmatched. This CDR3 is built from 12 residues. CDR3 loop: CASPSDRGEQFF. The CDR3 DNA reads as TGTGCCAGCCCAAGTGACAGGGGTGAGCAGTTCTTC.

This clonotype has only a few counts. The V call is TRBV3-1, the J call TRBJ1-4, with a possible D match to TRBD1 (6 bases). Germline assignment: CDR1 LGHDT and CDR2 YNNKEL (reference sequence). Deletions cut 2 bases from V and 8 bases from J, with 15 bases between. The CDR3 is 15 amino acids. The CDR3 sequence is CASSQQQGSREKLFF. The DNA of the CDR3 is TGTGCCAGCAGCCAACAACAGGGATCTCGCGAAAAACTGTTTTTT.

V and J are TRBV7-9 and TRBJ2-7; TRBD1 agrees at 7 bases. The CDR3 has 13 amino acids. From germline, CDR1 is SEHNR and CDR2 FQNEAQ (reference sequence). Trimming at V came to 5 bases and at J to 10 bases, leaving 11 bases not matched to a gene. Here the CDR3 DNA reads TGTGCCAGCAGCCTTAGCGAGCGGACAGGACAGTACTTC. The encoded protein is CASSLSERTGQYF. Based on the CDR3 plus reference TRBV7-9 and TRBJ2-7, the full variable domain is DTGVSQNPRHKITKRGQNVTFRCDPISEHNRLYWYRQTLGQGPEFLTYFQNEAQLEKSRLLSDRFSAERPKGSFSTLEIQRTEQGDSAMYLCASSLSERTGQYFGPGTRLTVT.